The 23 T cell receptor beta chains presented below share a single source sample, sequenced in a study of blood T cell repertoires in COVID-19. TCRdb keeps only in-frame clones here, not all; method: immunoSEQ multiplex PCR. The sample carries some 160,000 clones, approximately 83% recorded once. The source material was peripheral blood. The receptors were gathered from a human donor in a cohort sampled during active COVID-19.

The rearrangement links TRBV4-2 to TRBJ2-7, with no clear D. This CDR3 is 14 amino acids long. Per the germline V gene, CDR1 is LGHNA and CDR2 is YNFKEQ. V was clipped by 0 bases and J by 6 bases, with 12 bases between them. CDR3 protein: CASSQDISLGEQYF. The CDR3 nucleotides read TGTGCCAGCAGCCAAGATATTAGCCTTGGCGAGCAGTACTTC.

The genes are TRBV28 and TRBJ2-5; D remains ambiguous. Germline lookup yields CDR1 MDHEN and CDR2 SYDVKM. Trimming cost V 6 bases and J 0 bases, with 14 bases left between them. This CDR3 is built from 15 residues. The CDR3 DNA is TGTGCCAGCAGCTCCCCTGCTAGGAACCAAGAGACCCAGTACTTC. Amino acids: CASSSPARNQETQYF. Drawing the rest from reference TRBV28 and TRBJ2-5, the complete variable domain is DVKVTQSSRYLVKRTGEKVFLECVQDMDHENMFWYRQDPGLGLRLIYFSYDVKMKEKGDIPEGYSVSREKKERFSLILESASTNQTSMYLCASSSPARNQETQYFGPGTRLLVL.

Only one count was recorded for this clone. V usage is TRBV19 and J usage is TRBJ1-1; 8 positions agree with TRBD1. Germline CDR1 is LNHDA and CDR2 is SQIVND (reference sequence). Trimming at V came to 10 bases and at J to 1 base, leaving 5 bases not matched to a gene. The CDR3 runs to 13 residues. CDR3 sequence (DNA): TGTGCCATAACCACAGGGGGGAACACTGAAGCTTTCTTT. This sequence encodes CAITTGGNTEAFF.

This chain links TRBV4-3 with TRBJ2-7, with 8 bases identical to TRBD1. With 5 bases clipped from V and 1 base from J, the junction kept 4 bases outside the gene matches. The CDR3 has 14 residues. CDR1 LGHNA and CDR2 YSLEER come from the germline V gene. CDR3 bases: TGCGCCAGCAGCTCGGGACAGGTTTCCTACGAGCAGTACTTC. Its translation: CASSSGQVSYEQYF.

This clone was picked up one time. This chain connects TRBV11-1 to TRBJ2-7, with TRBD2 matching 7 bases. V was clipped by 5 bases and J by 5 bases; unmatched bases: 9. Germline-derived CDR1 and CDR2 are SGHAT and FQDESV (reference sequence). This CDR3 contains 14 residues. CDR3 residues: CASSHPGLQDEQYF. CDR3 sequence (DNA): TGTGCCAGCAGCCACCCGGGACTACAGGACGAGCAGTACTTC.

The chain uses TRBV7-2 and TRBJ2-7, with TRBD1 matching 9 bases. Germline lookup yields CDR1 SGHTA and CDR2 FQGNSA. The V and J ends lost 5 bases and 5 bases, in that order; junction bases with no gene match: 10. CDR3 size: 15 residues. The CDR3 nucleotides read TGTGCCAGCAGCCAAAGTGCGGGACAGGGCGACGAGCAGTACTTC. Translated: CASSQSAGQGDEQYF.

The sample holds a few counts of this clone. V usage is TRBV12-3 or TRBV12-4 and J usage is TRBJ2-7; 9 bases fit TRBD1. V lost 6 bases to trimming and J lost 4 bases; unmatched junction nucleotides: 4. The CDR3 consists of 13 residues. CDR3: CASSAGQGYEQYF. CDR3 in DNA: TGTGCCAGCAGCGCGGGACAGGGTTACGAGCAGTACTTC.

The chain recombines TRBV4-1 with TRBJ1-1; D perhaps matches TRBD1 (5 bases). The CDR3 is 14 amino acids. The germline V gene encodes CDR1 MGHRA and CDR2 YSYEKL. Trimming left V 1 base short and J 4 bases short, with 10 bases between. The CDR3 sequence: CASSQGGGGTEAFF. The CDR3 coding sequence is TGCGCCAGCAGCCAAGGTGGGGGAGGCACTGAAGCTTTCTTT.

The gene calls are TRBV27 and TRBJ2-7; 11 bases line up with TRBD2. Germline CDR1 is MNHEY and CDR2 is SMNVEV (reference sequence). This CDR3 has 15 residues. The V and J ends lost 8 bases and 6 bases, in that order; junction bases with no gene match: 12. CDR3 bases: TGTGCCAGCCGAACTAGCGGGAGTGAGCTGTCCGAGCAGTACTTC. It is translated as CASRTSGSELSEQYF.

The rearrangement links TRBV18 to TRBJ1-5; 11 bases map to TRBD1. The CDR3 covers 15 residues. CDR1 and CDR2 from the germline V gene are KGHSH and LQKENI. The J segment lost 7 bases and the V segment lost 3 bases, leaving 5 bases of the junction unmatched. The CDR3 DNA reads TGTGCCAGCTCACCTGGACAGGGGGCGGGCCAGCCCCAGCATTTT. Translating gives CASSPGQGAGQPQHF.

The chain combines TRBV7-2 with TRBJ2-7; 14 nucleotides agree with TRBD2. Germline V gene data show CDR1 as SGHTA and CDR2 as FQGNSA. The CDR3 has 19 residues. V lost 5 bases to trimming and J lost 0 bases; unmatched junction nucleotides: 12. CDR3 sequence reads: CASSPLGLAGVTRSYEQYF. Here the CDR3 DNA reads TGTGCCAGCAGCCCACTGGGACTAGCGGGAGTGACTCGCTCCTACGAGCAGTACTTC.

This clone was picked up one time. This chain connects TRBV7-2 to TRBJ1-1, with 8 bases aligning to TRBD1. Germline V gene lookup returns CDR1 SGHTA and CDR2 FQGNSA. The CDR3 covers 16 residues. V gave up 3 bases and J gave up 5 bases; unmatched junction bases: 11. The CDR3 region has the DNA TGTGCCAGCAGCTTGGGGATCCAGGGGGCCGGGACTGAAGCTTTCTTT. It encodes CASSLGIQGAGTEAFF.

The gene calls are TRBV18 and TRBJ2-3; TRBD1 matches 12 bases. The CDR3 totals 16 residues. Germline V CDR1 and CDR2: KGHSH, LQKENI. V was pared by 0 bases and J by 9 bases, with 7 bases of the junction left unmatched. This CDR3 reads CASSPPGQGASGTQYF. The CDR3 nucleotides are TGTGCCAGCTCACCACCGGGACAGGGGGCCTCCGGAACGCAGTATTTT.

The rearrangement uses TRBV12-5 and TRBJ2-3; TRBD1 matches 7 bases. This CDR3 region has 15 residues. V was clipped by 7 bases and J by 0 bases; unmatched bases: 7. Germline CDR1 LGHNT, CDR2 FRNRAP. CDR3 coding DNA: TGTGCTAGTGCCCCGGGACAGATTAGCACAGATACGCAGTATTTT. Amino acids: CASAPGQISTDTQYF.

The genes are TRBV19 and TRBJ2-7, with D possibly matching TRBD2 (5 bases). V was pared by 5 bases and J by 3 bases, with 17 bases between. The CDR3 spans 15 residues. The germline gives CDR1 LNHDA, CDR2 SQIVND (reference sequence). CDR3 loop: CASSVGSGSYYEQYF. CDR3 nucleotides: TGTGCCAGTAGTGTGGGTTCGGGATCTTACTACGAGCAGTACTTC.

The chain employs TRBV4-1 and TRBJ2-3; 8 bases agree with TRBD2. The ends lost 0 bases at V and 7 bases at J; junction bases unmatched: 6. CDR1 and CDR2 (germline): MGHRA, YSYEKL. CDR3 length: 15 amino acids. The CDR3: CASSQEAGGLNTQYF. The CDR3 DNA follows: TGCGCCAGCAGCCAAGAGGCGGGGGGCCTGAATACGCAGTATTTT.

This chain connects TRBV27 to TRBJ2-7; 10 positions agree with TRBD1. The CDR3 has 14 residues. The J segment lost 7 bases and the V segment lost 2 bases, leaving 5 bases of the junction unmatched. CDR1 and CDR2 from the germline V gene are MNHEY and SMNVEV (reference sequence). The DNA of the CDR3 is TGTGCCAGCAGTTTAGGGACAGGGGCGGGAGAGCAGTACTTC. The encoded protein is CASSLGTGAGEQYF.

The rearrangement uses TRBV6-6 and TRBJ2-3; TRBD2 agrees at 14 bases. Trimming took 11 bases from V and 1 from J; bases not matched to a gene: 8. Germline CDR1 reads MNHNY; CDR2 reads SVGAGI (reference sequence). The CDR3 length is 16 residues. Written as DNA, the CDR3 is TGTGCCGGCCAGACTAGCGGGGGGGCCGGCACAGATACGCAGTATTTT. Amino acid sequence: CAGQTSGGAGTDTQYF.

The chain links TRBV18 to TRBJ1-5; D gene ambiguous. In germline, CDR1 is KGHSH, CDR2 LQKENI. CDR3 length: 14 residues. Deletions cut 3 bases from V and 5 bases from J, with 11 bases between. CDR3 sequence (DNA): TGTGCCAGCTCACCTGCGCAGCGGGATCAGCCCCAGCATTTT. The encoded protein is CASSPAQRDQPQHF. The variable domain in full, with the rest retrieved from reference TRBV18 and TRBJ1-5, is NAGVMQNPRHLVRRRGQEARLRCSPMKGHSHVYWYRQLPEEGLKFMVYLQKENIIDESGMPKERFSAEFPKEGPSILRIQQVVRGDSAAYFCASSPAQRDQPQHFGDGTRLSIL.

The rearrangement joins TRBV11-2 to TRBJ1-1, with D possibly being TRBD1 (5 bases). This CDR3 region has 14 residues. The V gene lost 3 bases and the J gene lost 0 bases, with 8 bases spanning the gap. Germline values: CDR1 SGHAT, CDR2 FQNNGV. CDR3 nucleotides: TGTGCCAGCAGCTTGGTCAGGGTGAACACTGAAGCTTTCTTT. Its translation is CASSLVRVNTEAFF.

The chain couples TRBV5-4 to TRBJ1-2; tentatively, D is TRBD1 (5 bases). V gave up 0 bases and J gave up 4 bases, with 10 bases separating them. Looked up from germline, CDR1 is SGHNT and CDR2 is YYREEE (reference sequence). The CDR3 is 14 residues long. In DNA form, the CDR3 reads TGTGCCAGCAGCTTGGCTGGGGCCGCCTATGGCTACACCTTC. This codes for CASSLAGAAYGYTF.

The rearrangement joins TRBV28 to TRBJ2-3, with D tentatively TRBD2 (5 bases). The CDR3 has 16 residues. The germline V gene has CDR1 MDHEN and CDR2 SYDVKM. V lost 7 bases, J lost 4 bases, and 21 bases lay in between. The CDR3 region has the DNA TGTGCCAGCATCCAAGGGAGCGGAGCTAGGGCAGATACGCAGTATTTT. It codes for CASIQGSGARADTQYF.

The count of this clone is one. The chain has TRBV5-1 and TRBJ2-4, with 7 bases aligning to TRBD1. The CDR3 is 14 residues long. Germline-derived CDR1 and CDR2 are SGHRS and YFSETQ. With V trimmed by 6 bases and J by 5 bases, 8 bases remained unmatched. CDR3 in DNA: TGCGCCAGCACCCTTGCGACAGGGCAAAACATTCAGTACTTC. Translation: CASTLATGQNIQYF. The variable domain in full, completed from reference TRBV5-1 and TRBJ2-4, reads KAGVTQTPRYLIKTRGQQVTLSCSPISGHRSVSWYQQTPGQGLQFLFEYFSETQRNKGNFPGRFSGRQFSNSRSEMNVSTLELGDSALYLCASTLATGQNIQYFGAGTRLSVL.